A selection of T cell receptor beta chains follows, all from one sample in a study of vaccination and CD4 T cells after COVID-19. In TCRdb, the PCR reads were re-called with MiXCR into one record per CDR3 protein. In the table there are tens of thousands of distinct CDR3 sequences, 40% to 45% of which are singletons. Their specific antigens are unknown. The sequencing sample was made of CD4+ T cells from blood, cultured in vitro. The receptor source for this set is a human donor who had recovered from COVID-19. Each CDR3 is given with its conserved first and last residue. The D gene is left open where the match is weak. Expanded clones get a size class; other rows say once, few or many, or leave the size out.

J gene	D gene	clone size	V gene	CDR3 DNA	CDR3 protein
TRBJ2-5	-	-	TRBV11-2	TGTGCCAGCAGCTTAGACCATCCCTCGACCCAGTACTTC	CASSLDHPSTQYF
TRBJ2-5	-	-	TRBV5-1	TGCGCCAGCAGCTTGGCCAACCGGGAGACCCAGTACTTC	CASSLANRETQYF
TRBJ1-5	-	few	TRBV6-1	TGTGCCAGCAGTGAACCGGAGGGGGGGCAGCCCCAGCATTTT	CASSEPEGGQPQHF
TRBJ2-1	TRBD2	-	TRBV5-1	TGCGCCAGCAGCTCCATAGCGGGACGCTCCTACAATGAGCAGTTCTTC	CASSSIAGRSYNEQFF
TRBJ1-2	-	few	TRBV20-1	TGCAGTGCTAGAGACAGCCGAACTAACTATGGCTACACCTTC	CSARDSRTNYGYTF
TRBJ2-6	TRBD1	-	TRBV27	TGTGCCAGCAGTCCCCAGACAGGGTCTGGGGCCAACGTCCTGACTTTC	CASSPQTGSGANVLTF
TRBJ2-1	-	few	TRBV25-1	TGTGCCAGCAGTGGGGGGATCTTCAGTGAGCAGTTCTTC	CASSGGIFSEQFF
TRBJ2-1	TRBD2	-	TRBV2	TGTGCCACTACCGGTCGGCGGGAGGGCCGTAGAAATGAGCAGTTCTTC	CATTGRREGRRNEQFF
TRBJ1-6	-	few	TRBV28	TGTGCCAGCAGTTTCCCCGGACCGTTTAATTCACCCCTCCACTTT	CASSFPGPFNSPLHF
TRBJ1-5	-	-	TRBV5-1	TGCGCCAGCAGCTTGGGGTGGGGGGGCAATCAGCCCCAGCATTTT	CASSLGWGGNQPQHF
TRBJ1-3	-	-	TRBV21-1	TGTGCCAGCAGCAAACCCCGGGGGCTCCCCTCTGGAAACACCATATATTTT	CASSKPRGLPSGNTIYF
TRBJ1-2	-	few	TRBV28	TGTGCCAGCACCCCATGGAGGGGGAAATCTGGCTACACCTTC	CASTPWRGKSGYTF
TRBJ2-1	TRBD2	few	TRBV19	TGTGCCAGTAAGCGGGAGGTCCACAATGAGCAGTTCTTC	CASKREVHNEQFF
TRBJ2-5	TRBD1	-	TRBV6-2/TRBV6-3	TGTGCCAGCAGCCGGATTTCAGGGGGCGCGGAGACCCAGTACTTC	CASSRISGGAETQYF
TRBJ2-1	TRBD1	-	TRBV20-1	TGCAGTGCTCCGAACCACGGGACAGGGGGCAATGAGCAGTTCTTC	CSAPNHGTGGNEQFF
TRBJ1-6	TRBD1	few	TRBV27	TGTGCCAGCAGTTTAGTGAGGACAGGGCCCTCACCCCTCCACTTT	CASSLVRTGPSPLHF
TRBJ1-1	TRBD1	few	TRBV24-1	TGTGCCACCAGTACTGGACAGGGCGGCACTGAAGCTTTCTTT	CATSTGQGGTEAFF
TRBJ2-5	TRBD2	few	TRBV6-5	TGTGCCAGCAGTTACATGAGACGGACTAGCCGGTACCAAGAGACCCAGTACTTC	CASSYMRRTSRYQETQYF
TRBJ1-1	-	-	TRBV6-1	TGTGCCAGCAGTCCACAGGGCTCTCCTATGAACACTGAAGCTTTCTTT	CASSPQGSPMNTEAFF
TRBJ1-1	TRBD1	few	TRBV7-9	TGTGCCAGCAGCACCCGATCCGACAGGGCGGATGAAGCTTTCTTT	CASSTRSDRADEAFF
TRBJ2-1	TRBD2	-	TRBV20-1	TGCAGTGCTAGGGACCCTAGACTAGCGGGAGGCCCTGGTGAGCAGTTCTTC	CSARDPRLAGGPGEQFF
TRBJ2-7	TRBD2	-	TRBV6-2/TRBV6-3	TGTGCCAGCGCTGCGGGAGCGGCCTACGAGCAGTACTTC	CASAAGAAYEQYF
TRBJ2-7	-	few	TRBV2	TGTGCCAGCAGGGATACAGGACCTTCCTACGAGCAGTACTTC	CASRDTGPSYEQYF
TRBJ2-1	TRBD1	few	TRBV12-3/TRBV12-4	TGTGCCAGCAGCAAGGACAGTAACAGGGGTCAGTTCTTC	CASSKDSNRGQFF
TRBJ1-1	-	few	TRBV5-1	TGCGCCAGCAGCTTGAGAGGAACAGACGAAGCTTTCTTT	CASSLRGTDEAFF
TRBJ2-7	-	-	TRBV5-4	TGTGCCAGCAGCCCCGTTTCGGGGCAGGGGTCCTACGAGCAGTACTTC	CASSPVSGQGSYEQYF
TRBJ1-2	-	-	TRBV29-1	TGCAGCGTTGCCCCTCAGACTTACTATGGCTACACCTTC	CSVAPQTYYGYTF
TRBJ1-2	TRBD1	few	TRBV7-2	TGTGCCAGCAGCCCTGGACAGGGCTATGGCTACACCTTC	CASSPGQGYGYTF
TRBJ2-7	TRBD1	few	TRBV7-8	TGTGCCAGCAGCGTTAGAGGGACAGCAAACTACGAGCAGTACTTC	CASSVRGTANYEQYF
TRBJ2-5	TRBD2	-	TRBV2	TGTGCCAGCATCTGGACTAGCGGGGGTGGGACCCAGTACTTC	CASIWTSGGGTQYF
TRBJ1-5	-	-	TRBV18	TGTGCCAGCTCACCAGGGAGCAATCAGCCCCAGCATTTT	CASSPGSNQPQHF
TRBJ2-1	TRBD2	-	TRBV18	TGTGCCAGCTCACCTAGGCGGGAGAAATACAATGAGCAGTTCTTC	CASSPRREKYNEQFF
TRBJ2-3	-	-	TRBV28	TGTGCCAGCAGCCCGGCGGGGACGGTCGGCACAGATACGCAGTATTTT	CASSPAGTVGTDTQYF
TRBJ1-1	-	-	TRBV20-1	TGCAGTGCTCCCGCAGGGTCAGCCACTGAAGCTTTCTTT	CSAPAGSATEAFF
TRBJ1-3	TRBD1	-	TRBV6-1	TGTGCCAGCAGTGAACCCGGGCAGGGGGGGGGAAACACCATATATTTT	CASSEPGQGGGNTIYF
TRBJ1-6	-	-	TRBV28	TGTGCCAGCAGTCCTCCGGGACTAACGAATACACCCCTCCACTTT	CASSPPGLTNTPLHF
TRBJ2-6	-	-	TRBV19	TGTGCCAGTAGTATAGCTGGGATCCGGGGAGCCAACGTCCTGACTTTC	CASSIAGIRGANVLTF
TRBJ2-7	-	-	TRBV18	TGTGCCAGCTCACCGGCCGGGGCGGGCGAGCAGTACTTC	CASSPAGAGEQYF
TRBJ2-2	-	-	TRBV5-1	TGCGCCAGCAGCTCGGGGACGAACACCGGGGAGCTGTTTTTT	CASSSGTNTGELFF
TRBJ1-1	-	-	TRBV6-1	TGTGCCAGCAGTGATACAGGGTGGACTGAAGCTTTCTTT	CASSDTGWTEAFF
TRBJ2-3	-	once	TRBV4-1	TGCGCCAGCAGCCAACGGGTGGGAGCTCGAACCACAGATACGCAGTATTTT	CASSQRVGARTTDTQYF
TRBJ1-2	TRBD1	-	TRBV12-3/TRBV12-4	TGTGCCAGCAGTTTAGGGACAGGTTTCTATGGCTACACCTTC	CASSLGTGFYGYTF
TRBJ2-5	TRBD2	-	TRBV2	TGTGCCAGCGGGGGGGATACTCAAGAGACCCAGTACTTC	CASGGDTQETQYF
TRBJ1-2	TRBD1	few	TRBV7-9	TGTGCCAGCAGCTCAACGGGGACAGGGGGATCTAGCTATGGCTACACCTTC	CASSSTGTGGSSYGYTF
TRBJ2-7	TRBD1	-	TRBV6-1	TGTGCCAGCAGCAAAGGACAGGGTACCTACGAGCAGTACTTC	CASSKGQGTYEQYF
TRBJ1-5	-	few	TRBV6-2/TRBV6-3	TGTGCCAGCAGTTACAGGGGGAGTAAATTTCAGCCCCAGCATTTT	CASSYRGSKFQPQHF
TRBJ1-3	-	few	TRBV4-1	TGCGCCAGCAGCCTCTTTGACAGCTCTGGAAACACCATATATTTT	CASSLFDSSGNTIYF
TRBJ2-1	TRBD1	few	TRBV5-1	TGCGCCAGCAGGCAAACAGGGGGCCCCAACAATGAGCAGTTCTTC	CASRQTGGPNNEQFF
TRBJ2-7	-	few	TRBV6-2/TRBV6-3	TGTGCCAGCAATTCCGCGGGGGCCAGCTCCTACGAGCAGTACTTC	CASNSAGASSYEQYF
TRBJ2-5	TRBD2	once	TRBV28	TGTGCCAGCAGTTTCGGTAGCGGGGGGGTGGAGACCCAGTACTTC	CASSFGSGGVETQYF
TRBJ1-1	-	-	TRBV2	TGTGCCAGCAGTGAACACACTGAAGCTTTCTTT	CASSEHTEAFF
TRBJ1-5	TRBD1	few	TRBV11-2	TGTGCCAGCAGCCGAAGGACAGGGCGAAGCAATCAGCCCCAGCATTTT	CASSRRTGRSNQPQHF
TRBJ1-1	TRBD1	few	TRBV30	TGTGCCTGGAGTGGGGAGACAGGGGGGGGAAACACTGAAGCTTTCTTT	CAWSGETGGGNTEAFF
TRBJ2-7	-	-	TRBV2	TGTGCCAGCAGTGAGAACAGCTACGAGCAGTACTTC	CASSENSYEQYF